Listed below are T cell receptor beta chains from one sample, sequenced in a study of tumor-infiltrating lymphocytes in primary liver carcinoma. In TCRdb, the multiplex PCR reads were re-called with MiXCR into one record per CDR3 protein. The sample lists about 190,000 distinct CDR3 sequences; around four fifths were seen once. Sequenced input: tumor tissue from primary liver carcinoma. These receptors were collected from a man aged 40-55 years with primary liver carcinoma and hepatitis B virus infection. Each CDR3 is given with its conserved first and last residue. A D gene is named only where the DNA matches it firmly. The size of a clone is reported for some rows only, either as once, few or many, or as a class for expanded clones.

V,J,D,size,CDR3
TRBV6-6,TRBJ2-1,TRBD2,-,CASRTSGRAWVEQFF
TRBV11-1,TRBJ2-5,TRBD2,-,CASTFKGLAGETQYF
TRBV4-1,TRBJ1-4,-,-,CDSSLWGAVSEKLFF
TRBV5-4,-,-,-,CACSPDLPSSEQFF
TRBV29-1,TRBJ1-1,-,-,CSVQESGHSNTEAFF
TRBV7-3,TRBJ2-3,TRBD2,-,CASSLGLAASSDTQYF
TRBV7-3,TRBJ2-3,TRBD2,-,CASSLAGGTGTHYF
TRBV4-2,TRBJ2-3,-,-,CSSSLRGQSTDTQYF
TRBV29-1,TRBJ2-3,-,few,CSVSDNTDMQYF
TRBV13,TRBJ2-1,-,once,CASSLGDLVRGNEQFF
TRBV10-3,TRBJ1-6,-,-,CAISGARGGASNNSPLHF
TRBV24-1,TRBJ2-1,TRBD2,-,CATRLAGGDEEFF
TRBV6-8,TRBJ2-5,-,-,CASRVVAEQIQYF
TRBV29-1,TRBJ1-1,-,-,CLVTSGNTEAFF
TRBV5-8,TRBJ2-3,TRBD1,many,CASSNRGRNADTQYF
TRBV5-1,TRBJ1-1,TRBD1,-,CASSLAWGQGEDTEALF
TRBV5-1,TRBJ2-3,-,-,CASSFNDRPDTQYF
TRBV4-1,TRBJ2-1,TRBD1,-,CASSQEAATGYNGQFF
TRBV29-1,TRBJ2-7,-,-,CRVEDPGGNSYEQYF
TRBV29-1,TRBJ2-1,-,-,CNYSGTSTNEQFF
TRBV6-6,TRBJ2-1,-,-,CASGSPGEGYEQFF
TRBV7-9,TRBJ2-1,-,-,CASNSGVVASNEQFF
TRBV11-3,TRBJ2-1,-,-,CESSLGVSNNEQSF
TRBV6-6,TRBJ2-5,TRBD1,-,CASMETGGKETQYF
TRBV12-3/TRBV12-4,TRBJ1-4,-,-,CVSGLTEGGEKPFF
TRBV4-1,TRBJ2-5,TRBD1,-,CASIPEDREYETQYF
TRBV7-8,TRBJ1-1,-,-,CANWDRGYLDTEASF
TRBV29-1,TRBJ1-1,-,-,CSVAPGWAMNIESFF
TRBV29-1,TRBJ2-2,-,-,CSMPEESGELFF
TRBV5-1,TRBJ2-1,-,-,CDSNLVRAEQFF
TRBV11-2,TRBJ1-4,-,-,CASSLGRGAKKLFF
TRBV6-6,TRBJ2-5,TRBD1,-,CTSSIWDRGTQETQYF
TRBV4-3,TRBJ2-7,TRBD1,many,CASSHSGTGESYEQYF
TRBV7-9,TRBJ2-7,-,many,CASSLPGKEQYF
TRBV12-3/TRBV12-4,TRBJ1-2,-,-,CVSSLGEYGYTF
TRBV11-2,TRBJ1-1,TRBD1,-,CTSSWGTVNTEAFF
TRBV20-1,TRBJ2-1,-,-,CSAARGASYNEQFF
TRBV4-1,TRBJ2-7,-,-,CATSMGGGNYEQYF
TRBV11-2,TRBJ2-3,TRBD2,-,CACSLVRLAEGPIADTQSF
TRBV5-6,TRBJ2-7,-,-,CASRLSGVAGSYEQYF
TRBV29-1,TRBJ2-3,-,-,CSCTGSSRDTQYF
TRBV5-1,TRBJ2-7,-,-,CASSSDAYEQYF
TRBV29-1,TRBJ1-1,TRBD1,-,CSDTGGWGVNIEAFF
TRBV5-1,TRBJ1-6,-,-,CISSDSLTGHNSPLHF
TRBV4-3,TRBJ2-7,TRBD2,-,CASSQDSGAGDEHYF
TRBV6-5,TRBJ2-5,TRBD2,-,CASKGVLAGGQETQYF
TRBV30,TRBJ1-1,-,-,CAWTAFEGTEVFF
TRBV4-2,TRBJ2-1,TRBD1,-,CVSTHAGGQGSNEQFF
TRBV6-5,TRBJ1-1,-,-,CASSYSIGGAEAFF
TRBV4-3,TRBJ2-7,TRBD2,-,CAGSPVRAGCYEQYF
TRBV11-1,TRBJ2-2,TRBD2,-,CAGSLSGVNIGEQLF
TRBV4-3,TRBJ1-4,-,few,CVSSQEIGTEKLFF
TRBV7-8,TRBJ1-2,-,-,CASSLSRQGLEYGYSF
TRBV20-1,TRBJ2-5,-,-,CSARPAAETQYF
TRBV24-1,TRBJ2-1,TRBD2,-,CATCDFLTSGGVGEQFF
TRBV12-3/TRBV12-4,TRBJ1-1,TRBD1,-,CGSSRSGQGNTEAFF